One and the same sample provided the 24 T cell receptor beta chains below, sequenced in a study of T cells in Graves' hyperthyroidism and ophthalmopathy. From RNA transcripts, TCR beta CDR3 regions were amplified. When the TCR CDR3 underwent first-round RT-PCR, the HTBI primer set was used. TCRdb re-called the multiplex PCR reads with MiXCR, one entry per CDR3 protein. The sample lists some 490,000 distinct CDR3 sequences, around 15% occurring once. Sequencing input: blood. The receptors come from a woman younger than 45 with Graves' ophthalmopathy.

This clonotype was counted only a few times. The chain couples TRBV24-1 to TRBJ2-1; possible D gene TRBD1, 6 bases. This CDR3 has 13 residues. V lost 3 bases and J lost 10, with 12 bases in between. The V gene's germline CDR1 is KGHDR and CDR2 SFDVKD. CDR3 in DNA: TGTGCCACCAGTGATCTTACAGGGCGGGAGCAGTTCTTC. Translated, it gives CATSDLTGREQFF.

This clonotype was counted at least ten times. For the CDR3, the DNA is TGTGCCAGCAGTTGGGGACAGGGAGCTAACTATGGCTACACCTTC. The encoded protein is CASSWGQGANYGYTF. The chain recombines TRBV6-1 with TRBJ1-2, with 9 bases matching TRBD1. The germline gives CDR1 MNHNS, CDR2 SASEGT. The CDR3 sequence is 15 residues long. V trimming: 5 bases; J trimming: 0 bases; junction bases outside the gene matches: 4.

In its sample, this clonotype was seen many times. The gene calls are TRBV12-3 or TRBV12-4 and TRBJ1-1; D unclear. V lost 0 bases and J 5 bases, leaving 7 bases between the germline ends. The CDR3 has 13 residues. The CDR3: CASSLATGTEAFF. DNA of the CDR3: TGTGCCAGCAGTTTAGCCACTGGGACTGAAGCTTTCTTT.

Details on this clonotype: This CDR3 fails to terminate in the conserved phenylalanine or tryptophan, so it likely reflects a read error. This chain joins TRBV28 and TRBJ2-7, with 11 bases lining up with TRBD2. The CDR3 loop spans 14 amino acids. After removal of 5 bases from V and 5 bases from J, the junction contained 5 bases not matched to a gene. Germline V gives CDR1 MDHEN, CDR2 SYDVKM. This CDR3 reads CASSTSGSENEQYL. CDR3 coding DNA: TGTGCCAGCAGTACTAGCGGGAGTGAAAACGAGCAGTACCTC.

CDR3 sequence reads: CATSPWAEANVLTF. The CDR3 region has the DNA TGTGCCACCAGCCCGTGGGCGGAGGCCAACGTCCTGACTTTC. The V and J genes are TRBV15 and TRBJ2-6; no clear D gene. CDR1 is LNHNV, CDR2 YYDKDF, per germline (reference sequence). This CDR3 contains 14 residues. Trimming left V 5 bases short and J 6 bases short, with 11 bases between.

The chain has TRBV19 and TRBJ1-1; possibly TRBD1 for D (6 bases). The CDR3 contains 15 residues. V dropped 7 bases and J dropped 4 bases, with 19 bases sitting between them. Germline assignment: CDR1 LNHDA and CDR2 SQIVND (reference sequence). CDR3 sequence: CASIGDKQSSTEAFF. The CDR3 nucleotides read TGTGCCAGTATCGGGGACAAACAAAGTTCCACTGAAGCTTTCTTT.

A few counts support this clonotype. A much larger clone sits a single nucleotide away, making a read error possible. Because it lacks the conserved phenylalanine or tryptophan at the end, this CDR3 is likely a read error. This rearrangement joins TRBV12-3 or TRBV12-4 to TRBJ1-1, with D possibly matching TRBD1 (6 bases). The V end was cut by 6 bases, the J end by 0 bases, with 14 bases between. The CDR3 spans 15 residues. This chain's CDR3 is CASSHGQIMNTEAFL. As DNA, the CDR3 is TGTGCCAGCAGCCACGGACAGATCATGAACACTGAAGCTTTCCTT.

This clonotype has a count of ten or more. V and J are TRBV20-1 and TRBJ2-1, with 9 bases matching TRBD2. J was trimmed by 9 bases and V by 6 bases; bases with no gene match: 18. CDR3 length: 16 residues. CDR1 and CDR2 from the germline V gene are DFQATT and SNEGSKA (reference sequence). The CDR3 nucleotides are TGCAGTGCACCCGCCTCTAGCGGGAAAAGGGAGGGTGAGCAGTTCTTC. This codes for CSAPASSGKREGEQFF.

This clonotype occurred many times. The J gene is TRBJ2-5, the V gene TRBV30; the D gene is possibly TRBD1 (7 bases). CDR1 is GTSNPN and CDR2 is SVGIG in the germline V gene (reference sequence). V was clipped by 8 bases and J by 2 bases, with 18 bases between them. The CDR3 loop spans 14 amino acids. Here the CDR3 DNA reads TGTGCCGTAGCGGACAGGCTATTACAAGAGACCCAGTACTTC. Translating it yields CAVADRLLQETQYF.

Ten or more counts support this clonotype. CDR3 sequence reads: CAISEALSSGPYNEQFF. As DNA, the CDR3 is TGTGCCATCAGTGAGGCCTTGAGTAGCGGGCCTTACAATGAGCAGTTCTTC. The chain carries TRBV10-3 and TRBJ2-1; 7 bases are shared with TRBD2. J was trimmed by 4 bases and V by 2 bases; bases with no gene match: 11. Germline loops: CDR1 ENHRY, CDR2 SYGVKD. The CDR3 runs to 17 residues.

The rearrangement links TRBV7-3 to TRBJ2-1, with a possible D match to TRBD2 (6 bases). CDR1 is SGHTA and CDR2 is FQGTGA in the germline V gene. This CDR3 has 16 amino acids. Trimming removed 5 bases from V and 0 bases from J, with 14 bases in between. CDR3: CASSQTRPSSYNEQFF. The CDR3 region has the DNA TGTGCCAGCAGCCAGACTAGGCCAAGCTCCTACAATGAGCAGTTCTTC.

In its sample, this clonotype was seen a few times. This chain connects TRBV4-3 to TRBJ2-7; 11 positions agree with TRBD1. CDR1 LGHNA and CDR2 YSLEER come from the germline V gene. The CDR3 is 14 amino acids. V was pared by 4 bases and J by 7 bases, with 6 bases of the junction left unmatched. In nucleotides, the CDR3 is TGCGCCAGCAGCCGGGACAGGGGGGCAGGTGAGCAGTACTTC. It specifies CASSRDRGAGEQYF.

This clonotype was counted once. This chain uses TRBV27 with TRBJ2-7; 8 bases align to TRBD2. V shed 7 bases, J shed 3 bases, and the junction held 8 bases outside the gene matches. CDR1 and CDR2 (germline): MNHEY, SMNVEV (reference sequence). CDR3 length: 14 residues. Here the CDR3 DNA reads TGTGCCAGCACTTGGGGCGGGGGGAACTACGAGCAGTACTTC. Its translation is CASTWGGGNYEQYF.

This clonotype was found once. This rearrangement joins TRBV19 to TRBJ1-1; D unclear. V lost 8 bases to trimming and J lost 4 bases, with 23 bases between them. CDR3 size: 16 residues. Germline V lookup: CDR1 LNHDA, CDR2 SQIVND (reference sequence). The CDR3 sequence is CASGGRAYRSSTEAFF. The CDR3 region has the DNA TGTGCCAGTGGCGGTAGGGCCTACCGAAGTTCCACTGAAGCTTTCTTT.

This clonotype came up many times. The rearrangement uses TRBV3-1 and TRBJ2-1; D assignment may be TRBD1 or TRBD2 (5 bases each). The CDR3 spans 12 residues. CDR1 is LGHDT and CDR2 is YNNKEL in the germline V gene (reference sequence). The V gene lost 1 base and the J gene lost 12 bases, with 10 bases spanning the gap. The CDR3 is CASSQVMGPQFF. The CDR3 nucleotides are TGTGCCAGCAGCCAAGTTATGGGACCGCAGTTCTTC.

The chain carries TRBV20-1 and TRBJ1-6, with D perhaps matching TRBD1 (5 bases). This CDR3 has 17 amino acids. V lost 0 bases and J 6 bases, leaving 18 bases between the germline ends. Germline V gives CDR1 DFQATT, CDR2 SNEGSKA (reference sequence). The chain's CDR3 is CSAREGGDGLFNSPLHF. CDR3 bases: TGCAGTGCTAGAGAGGGGGGGGACGGACTTTTTAATTCACCCCTCCACTTT.

The rearrangement joins TRBV24-1 to TRBJ2-5, with 7 bases identical to TRBD2. In germline, CDR1 is KGHDR, CDR2 SFDVKD. V shed 3 bases and J 5 bases; nucleotides not matched to a gene: 8. The length of the CDR3 is 15 residues. CDR3 sequence: CATSDPSSGAETQYF. DNA of the CDR3: TGTGCCACCAGTGATCCTTCTAGCGGTGCGGAGACCCAGTACTTC.

This chain connects TRBV11-2 to TRBJ2-7, with 8 bases aligning to TRBD1. This CDR3 is 13 amino acids long. Trimming cost V 6 bases and J 2 bases; bases outside gene matches: 3. Germline V gives CDR1 SGHAT, CDR2 FQNNGV. The CDR3 loop reads CASSDRGAYEQYF. CDR3 coding DNA: TGTGCCAGCAGTGACAGGGGCGCCTACGAGCAGTACTTC.

In this sample, this clonotype turned up many times. The V and J genes are TRBV24-1 and TRBJ2-5; 10 positions agree with TRBD2. This CDR3 comprises 16 residues. Germline values: CDR1 KGHDR, CDR2 SFDVKD. Trimming removed 0 bases from V and 1 base from J; junction bases left unmatched: 1. CDR3 in amino acids: CATSDLVAGGQETQYF. The CDR3 DNA follows: TGTGCCACCAGTGATTTGGTAGCGGGAGGCCAAGAGACCCAGTACTTC.

The rearrangement uses TRBV5-4 and TRBJ2-3, with 11 bases identical to TRBD1. Per the germline V gene, CDR1 is SGHNT and CDR2 is YYREEE (reference sequence). Losses at the gene ends were 0 bases for V and 5 bases for J; bases not matched to a gene: 2. The CDR3 runs 15 residues. The CDR3 DNA sequence: TGTGCCAGCAGCTTGGGGGGACAGGGGGGAGATACGCAGTATTTT. Protein sequence: CASSLGGQGGDTQYF.

This clonotype showed up many times. This chain joins TRBV11-2 and TRBJ2-1; 9 nucleotides line up with TRBD1. Germline loops: CDR1 SGHAT, CDR2 FQNNGV. V gave up 4 bases and J gave up 4 bases; unmatched junction bases: 8. The length of the CDR3 is 16 residues. The CDR3: CASSSLQGAGYNEQFF. The CDR3 nucleotides read TGTGCCAGCAGCTCCTTACAGGGGGCTGGATACAATGAGCAGTTCTTC.

This clonotype was seen a handful of times. The genes are TRBV28 and TRBJ2-7; D perhaps matches TRBD1 (5 bases). The length of the CDR3 is 15 residues. Germline CDR1 and CDR2: MDHEN and SYDVKM. V was trimmed by 6 bases and J by 2 bases, leaving 17 bases between them. This CDR3 reads CASSLGADLAYEQYF. For the CDR3, the DNA is TGTGCCAGCAGCCTTGGGGCCGATTTAGCCTACGAGCAGTACTTC. Filled out from reference TRBV28 and TRBJ2-7, the complete variable domain reads DVKVTQSSRYLVKRTGEKVFLECVQDMDHENMFWYRQDPGLGLRLIYFSYDVKMKEKGDIPEGYSVSREKKERFSLILESASTNQTSMYLCASSLGADLAYEQYFGPGTRLTVT.

At least ten counts were recorded for this clonotype. This chain links TRBV7-3 with TRBJ2-3; D not resolved. V was trimmed by 5 bases and J by 5 bases, leaving 8 bases between them. Germline V gene lookup returns CDR1 SGHTA and CDR2 FQGTGA. CDR3 length: 12 residues. The CDR3 protein is CASSINRDTQYF. The CDR3 DNA follows: TGTGCCAGCAGCATAAACAGAGATACGCAGTATTTT.

This clonotype has more than one count but fewer than ten. The DNA of the CDR3 is TGTGCCAGCAGCTTAGTCTTAGCCCTATCCTACAATGAGCAGTTCTTC. As protein: CASSLVLALSYNEQFF. This rearrangement joins TRBV7-9 to TRBJ2-1, with D uncertain. The germline gives CDR1 SEHNR, CDR2 FQNEAQ (reference sequence). There are 16 residues in the CDR3. Trimming left V 1 base short and J 1 base short, with 11 bases between.